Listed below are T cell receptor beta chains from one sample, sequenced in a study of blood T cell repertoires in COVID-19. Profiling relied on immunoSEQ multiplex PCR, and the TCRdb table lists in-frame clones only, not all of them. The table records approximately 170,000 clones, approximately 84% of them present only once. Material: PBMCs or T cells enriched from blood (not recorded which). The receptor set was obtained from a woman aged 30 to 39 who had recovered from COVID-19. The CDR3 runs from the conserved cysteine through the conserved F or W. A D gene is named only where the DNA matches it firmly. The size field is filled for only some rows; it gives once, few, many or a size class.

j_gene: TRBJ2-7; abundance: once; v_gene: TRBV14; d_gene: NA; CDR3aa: CASSQVDGAYEQYF; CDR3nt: TGTGCCAGCAGCCAAGTTGACGGGGCCTACGAGCAGTACTTC
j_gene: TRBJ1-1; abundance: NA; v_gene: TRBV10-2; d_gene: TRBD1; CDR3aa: CATMTGGFMNTEAFF; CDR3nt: TGCGCCACGATGACAGGGGGTTTCATGAACACTGAAGCTTTCTTT
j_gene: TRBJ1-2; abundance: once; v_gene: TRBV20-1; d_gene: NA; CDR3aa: CSAFRDGYTF; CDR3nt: TGCAGTGCTTTTCGAGATGGCTACACCTTC
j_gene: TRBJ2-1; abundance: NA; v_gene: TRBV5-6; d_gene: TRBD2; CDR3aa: CASSLADYNEQFF; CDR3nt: TGTGCCAGCAGCCTAGCGGATTACAATGAGCAGTTCTTC
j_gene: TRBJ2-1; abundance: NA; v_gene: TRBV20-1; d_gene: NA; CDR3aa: CSAKGYNEQFF; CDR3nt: TGCAGTGCTAAGGGGTACAATGAGCAGTTCTTC
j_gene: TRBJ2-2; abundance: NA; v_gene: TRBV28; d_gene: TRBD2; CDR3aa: CASSRLAGVAGELFF; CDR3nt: TGTGCCAGCAGTCGGCTAGCGGGAGTTGCCGGGGAGCTGTTTTTT
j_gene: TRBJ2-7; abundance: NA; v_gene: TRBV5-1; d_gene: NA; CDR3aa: CASRREQVLEQYF; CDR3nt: TGCGCCAGCAGGCGGGAACAAGTACTCGAGCAGTACTTC
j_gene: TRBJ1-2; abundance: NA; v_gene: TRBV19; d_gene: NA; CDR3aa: CASSIGRSYGYTF; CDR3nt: TGTGCCAGTAGTATCGGGAGGTCCTATGGCTACACCTTC
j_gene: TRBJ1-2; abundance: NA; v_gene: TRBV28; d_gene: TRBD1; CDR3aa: CASSLARGLGGYTF; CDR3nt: TGTGCCAGCAGTTTAGCCAGGGGGCTGGGTGGCTACACCTTC
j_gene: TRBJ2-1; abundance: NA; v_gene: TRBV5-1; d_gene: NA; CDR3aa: CASSSQGGNEQFF; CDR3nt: TGCGCCAGCAGCTCGCAGGGTGGCAATGAGCAGTTCTTC
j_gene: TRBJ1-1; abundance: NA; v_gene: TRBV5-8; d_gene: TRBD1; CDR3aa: CASSFVRDREAFF; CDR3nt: TGTGCCAGCAGTTTTGTCCGGGACAGGGAAGCTTTCTTT
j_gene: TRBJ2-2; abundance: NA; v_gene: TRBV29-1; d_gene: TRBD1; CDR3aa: CSVEGTGGTGELFF; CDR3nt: TGCAGCGTTGAAGGGACAGGGGGCACCGGGGAGCTGTTTTTT
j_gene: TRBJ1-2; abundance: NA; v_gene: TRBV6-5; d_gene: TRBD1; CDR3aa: CASSYLGQGESYGYTF; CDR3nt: TGTGCCAGCAGTTACTTGGGACAGGGGGAGAGCTATGGCTACACCTTC
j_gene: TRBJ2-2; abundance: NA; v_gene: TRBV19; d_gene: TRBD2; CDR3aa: CASRTSGTSGTGELFF; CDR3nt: TGTGCCAGTAGAACTTCCGGGACTAGCGGGACCGGGGAGCTGTTTTTT
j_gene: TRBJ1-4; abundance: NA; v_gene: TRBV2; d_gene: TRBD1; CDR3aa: CASSEAGRGRTNEKLFF; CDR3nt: TGTGCCAGCAGTGAAGCGGGTAGGGGGCGAACTAATGAAAAACTGTTTTTT
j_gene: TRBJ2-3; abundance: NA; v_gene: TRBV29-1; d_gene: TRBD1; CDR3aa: CSVEALPGQGAIFTQYF; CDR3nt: TGCAGCGTTGAAGCCCTCCCGGGACAGGGGGCGATTTTTACGCAGTATTTT
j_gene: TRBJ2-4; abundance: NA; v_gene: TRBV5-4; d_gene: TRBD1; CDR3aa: CASSSPDRADIQYF; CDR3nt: TGTGCCAGCAGCTCGCCAGACAGGGCTGACATTCAGTACTTC
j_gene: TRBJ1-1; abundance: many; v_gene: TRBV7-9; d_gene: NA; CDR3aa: CASSLQGGTEAFF; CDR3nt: TGTGCCAGCAGCTTACAGGGTGGAACTGAAGCTTTCTTT
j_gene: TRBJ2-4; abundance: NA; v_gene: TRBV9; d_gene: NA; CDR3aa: CASSVGGRNENIQYF; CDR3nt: TGTGCCAGCAGCGTAGGAGGGAGAAATGAAAACATTCAGTACTTC
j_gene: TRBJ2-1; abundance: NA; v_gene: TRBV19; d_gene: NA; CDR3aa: CASSPRGYEQFF; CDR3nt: TGTGCCAGTAGTCCTAGGGGGTATGAGCAGTTCTTC
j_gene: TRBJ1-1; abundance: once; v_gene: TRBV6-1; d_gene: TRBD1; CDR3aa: CASSDGRGSEAFF; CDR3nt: TGTGCCAGCAGTGACGGCAGGGGGTCTGAAGCTTTCTTT
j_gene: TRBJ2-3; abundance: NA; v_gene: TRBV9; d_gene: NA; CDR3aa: CASSVVLPTDTQYF; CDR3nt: TGTGCCAGCAGCGTAGTACTACCCACAGATACGCAGTATTTT
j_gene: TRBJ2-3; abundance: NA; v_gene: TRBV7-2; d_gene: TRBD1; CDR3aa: CASSLDRGRTDTQYF; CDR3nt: TGTGCCAGCAGCTTAGACAGGGGGCGCACAGATACGCAGTATTTT
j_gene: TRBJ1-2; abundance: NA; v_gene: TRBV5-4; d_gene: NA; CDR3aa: CASSSTGLNYGYTF; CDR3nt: TGTGCCAGCAGCTCGACAGGTCTTAACTATGGCTACACCTTC
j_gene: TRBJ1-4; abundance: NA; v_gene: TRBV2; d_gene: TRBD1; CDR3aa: CASSVIVTGAEKLFF; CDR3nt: TGTGCCAGCAGCGTTATTGTGACAGGGGCAGAAAAACTGTTTTTT
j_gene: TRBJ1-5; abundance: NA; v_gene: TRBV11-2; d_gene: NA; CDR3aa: CASSLGAANQPQHF; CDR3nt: TGTGCCAGCAGCTTAGGGGCAGCAAATCAGCCCCAGCATTTT
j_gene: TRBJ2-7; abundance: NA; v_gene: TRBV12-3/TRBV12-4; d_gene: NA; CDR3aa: CASSLRGSYEQYF; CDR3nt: TGTGCCAGCAGTTTACGGGGATCCTACGAGCAGTACTTC
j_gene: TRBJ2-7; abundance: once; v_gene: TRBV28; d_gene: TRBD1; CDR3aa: CASPRTGASYEQYF; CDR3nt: TGTGCCAGCCCGAGGACAGGGGCTTCTTACGAGCAGTACTTC
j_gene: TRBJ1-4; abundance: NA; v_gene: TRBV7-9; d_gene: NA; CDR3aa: CASIPSDTRNEKLFF; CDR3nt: TGTGCCAGCATACCCTCGGACACACGTAATGAAAAACTGTTTTTT
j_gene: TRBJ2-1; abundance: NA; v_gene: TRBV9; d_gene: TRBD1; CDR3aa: CASSVRTGAYNEQFF; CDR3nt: TGTGCCAGCAGCGTACGGACAGGGGCCTACAATGAGCAGTTCTTC
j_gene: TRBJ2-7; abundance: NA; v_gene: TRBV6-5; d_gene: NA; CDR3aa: CASSYPRAGFYEQYF; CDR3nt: TGTGCCAGCAGTTACCCGCGCGCGGGATTCTACGAGCAGTACTTC
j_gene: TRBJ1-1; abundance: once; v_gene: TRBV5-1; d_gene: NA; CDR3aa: CASSAQEMNTEAFF; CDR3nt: TGCGCCAGCAGCGCACAGGAGATGAACACTGAAGCTTTCTTT
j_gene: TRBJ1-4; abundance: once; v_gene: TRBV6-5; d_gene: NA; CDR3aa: CASSYSLTASNEKLFF; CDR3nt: TGTGCCAGCAGTTACTCGTTAACAGCCTCTAATGAAAAACTGTTTTTT
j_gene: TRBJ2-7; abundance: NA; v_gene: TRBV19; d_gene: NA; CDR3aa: CASSMKSGFYEQYF; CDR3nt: TGTGCCAGTAGTATGAAGTCGGGTTTTTACGAGCAGTACTTC
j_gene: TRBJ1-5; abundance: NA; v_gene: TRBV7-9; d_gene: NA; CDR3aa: CASSLMANQPQHF; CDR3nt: TGTGCCAGCAGCTTAATGGCCAATCAGCCCCAGCATTTT
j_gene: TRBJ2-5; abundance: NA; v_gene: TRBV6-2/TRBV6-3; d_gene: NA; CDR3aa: CASSYGFGSSQETQYF; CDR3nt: TGTGCCAGCAGTTACGGTTTTGGCTCCTCCCAAGAGACCCAGTACTTC
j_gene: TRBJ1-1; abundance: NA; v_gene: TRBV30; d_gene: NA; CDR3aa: CAWSDDSGQVNTEAFF; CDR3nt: TGTGCCTGGAGTGACGACAGTGGGCAGGTGAACACTGAAGCTTTCTTT
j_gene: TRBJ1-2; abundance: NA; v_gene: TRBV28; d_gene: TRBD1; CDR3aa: CASRQQSGTVYGYTF; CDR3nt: TGTGCCAGCAGGCAACAATCCGGGACAGTCTATGGCTACACCTTC
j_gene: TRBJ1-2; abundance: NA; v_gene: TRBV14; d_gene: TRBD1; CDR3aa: CASSPTGVRNYGYTF; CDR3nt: TGTGCCAGCAGTCCTACAGGGGTTCGTAACTATGGCTACACCTTC
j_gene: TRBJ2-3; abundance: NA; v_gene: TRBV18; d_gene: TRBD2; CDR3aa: CASSPEYFGGSDTQYF; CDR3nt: TGTGCCAGCTCACCAGAATACTTCGGGGGGTCAGATACGCAGTATTTT
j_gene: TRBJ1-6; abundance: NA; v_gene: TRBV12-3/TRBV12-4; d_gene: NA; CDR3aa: CASSDYRGSPLHF; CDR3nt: TGTGCCAGCAGTGACTACCGTGGTTCACCCCTCCACTTT